This T cell receptor beta chain appears in the sequencing data of a study of technical replicates of blood from a few donors. Germline V gene sequence: CDR1 MNHEY, CDR2 SVGAGI. This CDR3 spans 15 amino acids. V shed 2 bases, J shed 4 bases, and the junction held 4 bases outside the gene matches. Measured with immunoSEQ multiplex PCR; TCRdb has only the in-frame clones, and not every one. The sample yields around 71,000 clones, over 85% seen once. Sequenced: T cells isolated from PBMCs. This TCR derives from a human donor in good health. V and J are TRBV6-5 and TRBJ1-1, with 10 bases fitting TRBD1. The CDR3: CASSYDRGPVTEAFF. CDR3 in DNA: TGTGCCAGCAGTTACGACAGGGGGCCGGTCACTGAAGCTTTCTTT.